The source of this T cell receptor beta chain is a study of blood T cell repertoires in COVID-19. Produced via immunoSEQ multiplex PCR; TCRdb's table is partial and in-frame only. This sample carries approximately 79,000 clones, 70% to 85% of them seen once, and the ten largest clones take 20% to 25%. The source is a woman between 45 and 65 years old with acute or convalescent COVID-19. Specimen: peripheral blood.

This chain's CDR3 is CAWSVRGGEQFF. The CDR3 DNA sequence: TGTGCCTGGAGTGTACGCGGGGGGGAGCAGTTCTTC. The rearrangement links TRBV30 to TRBJ2-1, with 8 bases that match TRBD2. Germline loops: CDR1 GTSNPN, CDR2 SVGIG (reference sequence). V was clipped by 0 bases and J by 10 bases; unmatched bases: 2. This CDR3 is 12 amino acids long.